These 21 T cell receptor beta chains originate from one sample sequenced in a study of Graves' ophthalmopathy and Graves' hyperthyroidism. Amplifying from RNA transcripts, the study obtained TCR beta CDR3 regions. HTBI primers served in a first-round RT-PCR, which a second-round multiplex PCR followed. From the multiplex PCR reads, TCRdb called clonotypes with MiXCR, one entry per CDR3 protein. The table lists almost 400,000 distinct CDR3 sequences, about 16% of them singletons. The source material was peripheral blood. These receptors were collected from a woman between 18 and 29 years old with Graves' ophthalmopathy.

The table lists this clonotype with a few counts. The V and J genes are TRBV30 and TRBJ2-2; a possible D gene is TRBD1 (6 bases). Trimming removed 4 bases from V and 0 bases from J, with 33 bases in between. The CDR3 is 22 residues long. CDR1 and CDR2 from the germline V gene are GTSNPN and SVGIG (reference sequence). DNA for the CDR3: TGTGCCTGGACCTTCTGGAGTCCATGGGGGCTGAAGGAATCCCCGAACACCGGGGAGCTGTTTTTT. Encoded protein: CAWTFWSPWGLKESPNTGELFF.

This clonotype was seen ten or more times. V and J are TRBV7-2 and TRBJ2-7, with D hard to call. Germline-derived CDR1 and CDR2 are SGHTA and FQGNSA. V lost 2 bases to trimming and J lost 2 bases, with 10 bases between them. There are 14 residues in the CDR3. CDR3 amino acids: CASSLWVGTYEQYF. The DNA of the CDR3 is TGTGCCAGCAGCTTATGGGTGGGAACCTACGAGCAGTACTTC.

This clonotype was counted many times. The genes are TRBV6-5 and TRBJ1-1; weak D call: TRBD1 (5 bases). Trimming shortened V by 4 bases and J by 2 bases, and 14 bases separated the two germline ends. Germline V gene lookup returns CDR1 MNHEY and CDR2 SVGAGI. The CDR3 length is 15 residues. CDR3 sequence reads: CASSSTQVTNTEAFF. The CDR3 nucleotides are TGTGCCAGCAGTTCCACACAGGTGACAAACACTGAAGCTTTCTTT.

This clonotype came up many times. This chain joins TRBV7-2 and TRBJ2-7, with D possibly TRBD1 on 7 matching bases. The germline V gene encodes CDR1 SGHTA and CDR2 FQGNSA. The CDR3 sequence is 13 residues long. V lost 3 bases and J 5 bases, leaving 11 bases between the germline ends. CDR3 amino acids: CASSFDREDEQYF. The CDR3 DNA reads TGTGCCAGCAGCTTTGACAGGGAGGACGAGCAGTACTTC.

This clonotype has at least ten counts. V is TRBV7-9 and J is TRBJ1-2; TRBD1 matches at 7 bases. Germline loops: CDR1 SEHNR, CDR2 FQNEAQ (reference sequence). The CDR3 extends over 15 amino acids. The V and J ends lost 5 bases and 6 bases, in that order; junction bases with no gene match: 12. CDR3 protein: CASSTPQGRQDGYTF. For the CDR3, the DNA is TGTGCCAGCAGCACGCCACAGGGGCGGCAGGATGGCTACACCTTC.

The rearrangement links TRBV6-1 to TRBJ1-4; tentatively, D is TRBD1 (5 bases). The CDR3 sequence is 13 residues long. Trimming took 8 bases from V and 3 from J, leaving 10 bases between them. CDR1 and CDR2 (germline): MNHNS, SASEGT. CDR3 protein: CASLGGPNEKLFF. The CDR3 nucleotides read TGTGCCAGCCTCGGGGGTCCTAATGAAAAACTGTTTTTT.

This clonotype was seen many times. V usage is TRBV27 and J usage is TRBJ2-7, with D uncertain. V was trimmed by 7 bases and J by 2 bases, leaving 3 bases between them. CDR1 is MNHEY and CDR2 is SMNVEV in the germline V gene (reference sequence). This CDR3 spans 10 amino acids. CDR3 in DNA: TGTGCCAGCAAAACCTACGAGCAGTACTTC. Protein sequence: CASKTYEQYF.

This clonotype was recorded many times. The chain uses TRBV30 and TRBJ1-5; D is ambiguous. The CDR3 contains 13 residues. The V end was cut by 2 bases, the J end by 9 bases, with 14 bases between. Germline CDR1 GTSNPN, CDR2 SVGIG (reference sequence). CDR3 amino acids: CAWSPSSGVPQHF. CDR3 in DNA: TGTGCCTGGAGTCCAAGTTCTGGGGTGCCCCAGCATTTT.

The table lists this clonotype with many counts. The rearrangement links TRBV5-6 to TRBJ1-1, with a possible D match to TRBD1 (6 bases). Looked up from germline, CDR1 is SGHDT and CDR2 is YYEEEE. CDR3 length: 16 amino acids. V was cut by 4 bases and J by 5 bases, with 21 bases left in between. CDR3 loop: CASSDYTTGRQTEAFF. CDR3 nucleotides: TGTGCCAGCAGCGACTACACGACAGGAAGACAGACTGAAGCTTTCTTT.

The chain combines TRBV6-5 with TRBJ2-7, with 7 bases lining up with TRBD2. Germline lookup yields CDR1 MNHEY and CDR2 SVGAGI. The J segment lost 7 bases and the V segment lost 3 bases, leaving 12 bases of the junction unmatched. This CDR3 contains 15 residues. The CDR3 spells CASSYEASGMGEQYF. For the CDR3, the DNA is TGTGCCAGCAGTTATGAGGCTAGCGGCATGGGAGAGCAGTACTTC.

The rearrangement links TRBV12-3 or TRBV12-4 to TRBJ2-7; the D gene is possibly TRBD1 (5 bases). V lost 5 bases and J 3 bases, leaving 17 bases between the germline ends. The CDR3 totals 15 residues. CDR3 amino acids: CASSEWKAGNYEQYF. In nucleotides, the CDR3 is TGTGCCAGCAGTGAATGGAAGGCAGGGAACTACGAGCAGTACTTC.

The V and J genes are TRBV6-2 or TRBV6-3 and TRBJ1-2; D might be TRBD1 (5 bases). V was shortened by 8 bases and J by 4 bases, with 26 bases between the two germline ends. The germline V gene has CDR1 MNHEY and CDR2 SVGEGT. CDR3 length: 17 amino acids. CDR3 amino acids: CASVQGGTGPSIYGYTF. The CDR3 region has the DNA TGTGCCAGCGTTCAGGGCGGCACTGGGCCTTCTATCTATGGCTACACCTTC.

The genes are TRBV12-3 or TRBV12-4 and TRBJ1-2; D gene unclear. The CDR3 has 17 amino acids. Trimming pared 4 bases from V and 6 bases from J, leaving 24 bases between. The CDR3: CASSWSPRGEEKDGYTF. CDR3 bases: TGTGCCAGCAGTTGGTCCCCCCGCGGGGAAGAGAAGGATGGCTACACCTTC.

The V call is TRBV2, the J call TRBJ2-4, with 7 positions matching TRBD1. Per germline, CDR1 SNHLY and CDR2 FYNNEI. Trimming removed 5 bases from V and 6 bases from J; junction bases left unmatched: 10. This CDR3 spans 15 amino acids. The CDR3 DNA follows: TGTGCCAGCAGTCGGATAGGGGGCTTAGGAAACATTCAGTACTTC. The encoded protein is CASSRIGGLGNIQYF.

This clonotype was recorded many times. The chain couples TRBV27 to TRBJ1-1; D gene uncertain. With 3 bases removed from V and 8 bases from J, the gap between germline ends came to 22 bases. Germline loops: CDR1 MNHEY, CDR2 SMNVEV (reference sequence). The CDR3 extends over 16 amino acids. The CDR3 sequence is CASSFLFPYPRAEAFF. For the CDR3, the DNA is TGTGCCAGCAGTTTCTTGTTTCCATATCCGAGGGCAGAAGCTTTCTTT.

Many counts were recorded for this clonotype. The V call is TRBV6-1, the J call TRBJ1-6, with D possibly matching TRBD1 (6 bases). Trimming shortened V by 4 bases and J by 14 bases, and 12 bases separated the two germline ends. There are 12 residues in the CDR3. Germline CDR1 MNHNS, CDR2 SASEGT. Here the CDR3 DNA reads TGTGCCAGCAGTGTACAGGGAGGGACCCTCCACTTT. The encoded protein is CASSVQGGTLHF.

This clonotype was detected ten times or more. This chain's CDR3 is CASNQQGPNTGELFF. CDR3 DNA sequence: TGTGCCAGCAATCAACAGGGCCCGAACACCGGGGAGCTGTTTTTT. This chain links TRBV12-3 or TRBV12-4 with TRBJ2-2; a weak D match, TRBD1 (6 bases). The CDR3 totals 15 residues. V was shortened by 7 bases and J by 0 bases, with 12 bases between the two germline ends.

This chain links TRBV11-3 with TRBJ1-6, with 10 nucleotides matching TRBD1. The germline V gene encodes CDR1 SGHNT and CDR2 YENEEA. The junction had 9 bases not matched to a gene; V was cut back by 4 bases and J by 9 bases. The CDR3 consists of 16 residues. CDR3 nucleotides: TGTGCCAGCAGCTCAAGACAGGGGGCGAACGCTTCACCCCTCCACTTT. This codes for CASSSRQGANASPLHF. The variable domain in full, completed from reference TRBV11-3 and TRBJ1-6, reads EAGVVQSPRYKIIEKKQPVAFWCNPISGHNTLYWYLQNLGQGPELLIRYENEEAVDDSQLPKDRFSAERLKGVDSTLKIQPAELGDSAVYLCASSSRQGANASPLHFGNGTRLTVT.

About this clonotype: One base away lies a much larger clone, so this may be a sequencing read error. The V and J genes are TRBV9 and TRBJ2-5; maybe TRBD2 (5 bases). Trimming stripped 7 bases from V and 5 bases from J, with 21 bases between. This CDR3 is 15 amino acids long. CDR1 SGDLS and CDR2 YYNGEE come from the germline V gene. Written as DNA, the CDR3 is TGTGCCAGCGACGAGAGCGGTGGGGAAGGGGAGACCCAGTACTTC. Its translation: CASDESGGEGETQYF.

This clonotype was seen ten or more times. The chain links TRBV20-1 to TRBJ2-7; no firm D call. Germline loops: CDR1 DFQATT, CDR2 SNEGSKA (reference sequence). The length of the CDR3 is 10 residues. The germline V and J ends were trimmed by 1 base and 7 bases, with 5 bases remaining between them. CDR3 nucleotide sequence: TGCAGTGCTAGAGTGGCGGAGCAGTACTTC. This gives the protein CSARVAEQYF.

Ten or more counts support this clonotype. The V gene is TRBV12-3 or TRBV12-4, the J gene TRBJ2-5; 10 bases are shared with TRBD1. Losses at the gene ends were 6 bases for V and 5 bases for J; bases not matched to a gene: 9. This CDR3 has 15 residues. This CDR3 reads CASSLDRGRRETQYF. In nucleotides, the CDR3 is TGTGCCAGCAGCCTCGACAGGGGGCGACGGGAGACCCAGTACTTC.